The 8 T cell receptor beta chains below come from one sample, sequenced in a study of blood T cell repertoires in COVID-19. Sequencing was performed with immunoSEQ multiplex PCR; in TCRdb, only in-frame clones are kept and a portion is missing. This sample yields 150,000 or so clones, of which about nine tenths are seen a single time; approximately 4% belongs to the top ten. Sequenced: peripheral blood. The receptors derive from a woman aged 70-85 years with acute or convalescent COVID-19.

The chain uses TRBV4-2 and TRBJ1-5; D ambiguous. Germline loops: CDR1 LGHNA, CDR2 YNFKEQ. The CDR3 has 14 residues. Trimming took off 0 bases at V and 3 bases at J, with 6 bases between the two ends. CDR3 sequence: CASSQDPYNQPQHF. The CDR3 nucleotides read TGTGCCAGCAGCCAAGACCCTTACAATCAGCCCCAGCATTTT.

This rearrangement joins TRBV7-2 to TRBJ1-5; 10 nucleotides line up with TRBD1. With 4 bases clipped from V and 6 bases from J, the junction kept 6 bases outside the gene matches. Germline CDR1 is SGHTA and CDR2 is FQGNSA. The length of the CDR3 is 15 residues. In DNA, the CDR3 is TGTGCCAGCAGCTCCCGGACAGGGGGGGGTCAGCCCCAGCATTTT. It is translated as CASSSRTGGGQPQHF.

The chain joins TRBV7-6 to TRBJ2-7, with D maybe TRBD1 (6 bases). The CDR3 has 14 amino acids. V was trimmed by 0 bases and J by 6 bases, leaving 12 bases between them. Germline lookup yields CDR1 SGHVS and CDR2 FNYEAQ. Written as DNA, the CDR3 is TGTGCCAGCAGCTTAGCGCAGGGGCCCGGCGAGCAGTACTTC. Translation: CASSLAQGPGEQYF. Full variable domain (rest looked up from reference TRBV7-6 and TRBJ2-7): GAGVSQSPRYKVTKRGQDVALRCDPISGHVSLYWYRQALGQGPEFLTYFNYEAQQDKSGLPNDRFSAERPEGSISTLTIQRTEQRDSAMYRCASSLAQGPGEQYFGPGTRLTVT.

The genes are TRBV6-4 and TRBJ1-1; TRBD1 matches 7 bases. The CDR3 has 17 amino acids. J gave up 4 bases and V 3 bases, and 14 bases lay outside the gene matches. The germline gives CDR1 MRHNA, CDR2 SNTAGT. CDR3 residues: CASSDNGTDEVGTEAFF. DNA for the CDR3: TGTGCCAGCAGTGATAACGGGACAGACGAGGTAGGCACTGAAGCTTTCTTT.

J is TRBJ1-4 and V is TRBV5-1; a weak D match, TRBD1 (5 bases). Germline V CDR1 and CDR2: SGHRS, YFSETQ. V was clipped by 4 bases and J by 7 bases, with 17 bases between them. The CDR3 is made up of 15 amino acids. This chain's CDR3 is CASSGGVLGGEKLFF. The CDR3 region has the DNA TGCGCCAGCAGCGGAGGGGTCTTGGGAGGTGAAAAACTGTTTTTT.

The rearrangement uses TRBV5-4 and TRBJ2-5, with D uncertain. CDR3 length: 13 amino acids. Germline values: CDR1 SGHNT, CDR2 YYREEE (reference sequence). V gave up 3 bases and J gave up 3 bases, with 9 bases separating them. The CDR3 spells CASSSRAEETQYF. The CDR3 coding sequence is TGTGCCAGCAGCTCACGCGCCGAAGAGACCCAGTACTTC.

The chain uses TRBV12-3 or TRBV12-4 and TRBJ1-5; D unresolved. V lost 3 bases, J lost 5 bases, and 5 bases lay in between. CDR3 length equals 12 residues. CDR3 sequence (DNA): TGTGCCAGCAGTTTCGGAGATCAGCCCCAGCATTTT. This codes for CASSFGDQPQHF.

This clone was counted a single time. The chain has TRBV6-2 or TRBV6-3 and TRBJ1-2; TRBD1 agrees at 8 bases. Germline trimming cut 5 bases from V and 1 base from J; bases unmatched to any gene: 12. Germline CDR1 and CDR2: MNHEY and SVGEGT. The CDR3 totals 17 residues. The CDR3 sequence is CASSHRDRRADNYGYTF. The DNA of the CDR3 is TGTGCCAGCAGTCACAGGGACAGGAGAGCAGATAACTATGGCTACACCTTC.